Below are 23 T cell receptor beta chains sequenced from a single sample in a study of blood T cell repertoires in COVID-19. The repertoire was sequenced with immunoSEQ multiplex PCR; TCRdb's copy has only in-frame clones and lacks some. The sample records under 150,000 clones, around four fifths being singletons. What was sequenced was PBMCs or T cells enriched from blood (not recorded which). These receptor sequences come from a man aged 40-50 years with acute COVID-19.

The chain links TRBV14 to TRBJ2-3, with D perhaps matching TRBD2 (6 bases). Germline lookup yields CDR1 SGHDN and CDR2 FVKESK. This CDR3 has 14 amino acids. Trimming left V 5 bases short and J 6 bases short, with 15 bases between. DNA for the CDR3: TGTGCCAGCAGCTCGGGACTCCTGAGGGATACGCAGTATTTT. It specifies CASSSGLLRDTQYF. The whole variable domain, filled in from reference TRBV14 and TRBJ2-3, reads EAGVTQFPSHSVIEKGQTVTLRCDPISGHDNLYWYRRVMGKEIKFLLHFVKESKQDESGMPNNRFLAERTGGTYSTLKVQPAELEDSGVYFCASSSGLLRDTQYFGPGTRLTVL.

This clone was seen a single time. V usage is TRBV3-1 (or the pseudogene TRBV3-2) and J usage is TRBJ2-3, with D possibly matching TRBD1 (6 bases). V shed 0 bases and J shed 3 bases, with 7 bases lying between them. Germline assignment: CDR1 LGHDT and CDR2 YNNKEL (reference sequence). The CDR3 is 14 amino acids. The CDR3 DNA sequence: TGTGCCAGCAGCCAAGAGGGGGCAACAGATACGCAGTATTTT. Protein: CASSQEGATDTQYF.

This rearrangement joins TRBV6-5 to TRBJ1-4, with D possibly being TRBD1 (6 bases). Germline V gene lookup returns CDR1 MNHEY and CDR2 SVGAGI. CDR3 length: 15 residues. With 4 bases removed from V and 7 bases from J, the gap between germline ends came to 16 bases. The CDR3 loop reads CASSFRPEGGEKLFF. CDR3 bases: TGTGCCAGCAGTTTTCGACCGGAAGGGGGTGAAAAACTGTTTTTT.

This rearrangement joins TRBV9 to TRBJ1-3, with D maybe TRBD1 (6 bases). CDR1 SGDLS and CDR2 YYNGEE come from the germline V gene. The CDR3 spans 16 residues. The V end was cut by 3 bases, the J end by 0 bases, with 13 bases between. The CDR3 reads CASSGGQGFSGNTIYF. In DNA form, the CDR3 reads TGTGCCAGCAGCGGGGGCCAGGGGTTCTCTGGAAACACCATATATTTT.

The CDR3 reads CASTEGAGNQPQHF. CDR3 DNA: TGTGCCAGTACGGAGGGGGCTGGCAATCAGCCCCAGCATTTT. The chain joins TRBV19 to TRBJ1-5; 7 bases are shared with TRBD1. Germline CDR1 is LNHDA and CDR2 is SQIVND (reference sequence). V shed 7 bases, J shed 2 bases, and the junction held 5 bases outside the gene matches. The CDR3 spans 14 residues.

The CDR3 sequence is CASRGLAVYNEQFF. The CDR3 nucleotides are TGTGCCAGCAGAGGGCTAGCGGTGTACAATGAGCAGTTCTTC. The chain has TRBV11-2 and TRBJ2-1; 7 bases are a match to TRBD2. Germline trimming cut 6 bases from V and 4 bases from J; bases unmatched to any gene: 6. Germline CDR1 SGHAT, CDR2 FQNNGV. The CDR3 consists of 14 residues. The entire variable domain, with the rest obtained from reference TRBV11-2 and TRBJ2-1, is as follows: EAGVAQSPRYKIIEKRQSVAFWCNPISGHATLYWYQQILGQGPKLLIQFQNNGVVDDSQLPKDRFSAERLKGVDSTLKIQPAKLEDSAVYLCASRGLAVYNEQFFGPGTRLTVL.

The count of this clone is one. The chain recombines TRBV24-1 with TRBJ2-2; D is unclear. The CDR3 loop spans 16 amino acids. Between the trimmed V and J ends, which lost 1 base and 5 bases, there was a span of 13 bases. CDR1 and CDR2 from the germline V gene are KGHDR and SFDVKD. In nucleotides, the CDR3 is TGTGCCACCAGTGATTTTTCGGTCTGGTCTACCGGGGAGCTGTTTTTT. Protein sequence: CATSDFSVWSTGELFF.

The genes are TRBV7-9 and TRBJ2-5; D may be TRBD2 (5 bases). The CDR3 totals 14 residues. Germline CDR1 and CDR2: SEHNR and FQNEAQ (reference sequence). The ends were cut back, 0 bases at V and 2 bases at J, with 7 bases in the middle. CDR3 region: CASSLASGQETQYF. The CDR3 DNA reads as TGTGCCAGCAGCTTAGCGAGCGGTCAAGAGACCCAGTACTTC. The complete variable domain, with remaining parts taken from reference TRBV7-9 and TRBJ2-5, reads DTGVSQNPRHKITKRGQNVTFRCDPISEHNRLYWYRQTLGQGPEFLTYFQNEAQLEKSRLLSDRFSAERPKGSFSTLEIQRTEQGDSAMYLCASSLASGQETQYFGPGTRLLVL.

The V call is TRBV27, the J call TRBJ1-2; possible D gene TRBD1, 6 bases. Per the germline V gene, CDR1 is MNHEY and CDR2 is SMNVEV (reference sequence). The CDR3 contains 15 residues. Trimming pared 3 bases from V and 2 bases from J, leaving 13 bases between. Written as DNA, the CDR3 is TGTGCCAGCAGTTTGGAAGTACAGGGAAACTATGGCTACACCTTC. As protein: CASSLEVQGNYGYTF.

CDR3 bases: TGTGCCATCAGTGAACTTGCAGGGGCCGAGCAGTACTTC. Its protein product is CAISELAGAEQYF. This chain joins TRBV10-3 and TRBJ2-7; D perhaps matches TRBD1 (6 bases). In germline, CDR1 is ENHRY, CDR2 SYGVKD. The CDR3 length is 13 residues. Trimming removed 3 bases at V and 6 bases at J, with 12 bases between.

The rearrangement links TRBV5-1 to TRBJ2-5; perhaps TRBD2 as D (6 bases). Trimming cost V 3 bases and J 1 base, with 7 bases left between them. Germline V CDR1 and CDR2: SGHRS, YFSETQ. The CDR3 has 13 residues. Here the CDR3 DNA reads TGCGCCAGCAGCTGGGGAGGCCAAGAGACCCAGTACTTC. Translating gives CASSWGGQETQYF.

The genes are TRBV12-3 or TRBV12-4 and TRBJ1-2, with 7 bases lining up with TRBD1. The CDR3 has 13 amino acids. The ends lost 6 bases at V and 4 bases at J; junction bases unmatched: 5. The DNA for the CDR3 is TGTGCCAGCAGCTCCCAGGGGGGCTATGGCTACACCTTC. This codes for CASSSQGGYGYTF.

This chain joins TRBV7-3 and TRBJ2-5; the D gene is possibly TRBD2 (6 bases). This CDR3 is built from 15 residues. Between the trimmed V and J ends, which lost 5 bases and 4 bases, there was a span of 17 bases. Germline V gives CDR1 SGHTA, CDR2 FQGTGA. DNA for the CDR3: TGTGCCAGCAGCACTAGACTAGTAAAGGGAGAGACCCAGTACTTC. Protein: CASSTRLVKGETQYF.

The genes are TRBV5-1 and TRBJ1-1; D unclear. The germline V gene has CDR1 SGHRS and CDR2 YFSETQ. The germline V and J ends were trimmed by 0 bases and 10 bases, with 13 bases remaining between them. CDR3 size: 13 residues. DNA of the CDR3: TGCGCCAGCAGCTTGGAACGGGAAAGGTCAGCTTTCTTT. This codes for CASSLERERSAFF.

This chain uses TRBV6-6 with TRBJ2-1, with 10 nucleotides matching TRBD2. Germline V CDR1 and CDR2: MNHNY, SVGAGI (reference sequence). This CDR3 contains 15 residues. The junction had 7 bases not matched to a gene; V was cut back by 7 bases and J by 4 bases. DNA of the CDR3: TGTGCCAGCACCGATCTAGCGGGGGCATACAATGAGCAGTTCTTC. It translates to CASTDLAGAYNEQFF.

This clone was counted once. The rearrangement joins TRBV9 to TRBJ1-1, with a possible D match to TRBD1 (5 bases). Germline CDR1 and CDR2: SGDLS and YYNGEE. Trimming shortened V by 1 base and J by 7 bases, and 11 bases separated the two germline ends. The CDR3 runs 13 residues. CDR3 DNA: TGTGCCAGCAGCGTACAGGGTACAGGTGAAGCTTTCTTT. Amino acids: CASSVQGTGEAFF.

V and J are TRBV7-9 and TRBJ1-1; D is unresolved. The V end was cut by 5 bases, the J end by 5 bases, with 9 bases between. This CDR3 region has 12 residues. Germline V gene sequence: CDR1 SEHNR, CDR2 FQNEAQ (reference sequence). Written as DNA, the CDR3 is TGTGCCAGCAGCCCCCCTATGACTGAAGCTTTCTTT. Protein: CASSPPMTEAFF. Full variable domain (outside the CDR3, taken from reference TRBV7-9 and TRBJ1-1): DTGVSQNPRHKITKRGQNVTFRCDPISEHNRLYWYRQTLGQGPEFLTYFQNEAQLEKSRLLSDRFSAERPKGSFSTLEIQRTEQGDSAMYLCASSPPMTEAFFGQGTRLTVV.

The J gene is TRBJ2-1, the V gene TRBV27, with 9 bases aligning to TRBD2. CDR3 length equals 15 residues. Germline loops: CDR1 MNHEY, CDR2 SMNVEV (reference sequence). J gave up 10 bases and V 5 bases, and 12 bases lay outside the gene matches. For the CDR3, the DNA is TGTGCCAGCAGTCAAGGTAGCGGGAGAAGCTTGGAGCAGTTCTTC. Encoded protein: CASSQGSGRSLEQFF.

The rearrangement links TRBV6-1 to TRBJ1-6, with 8 bases fitting TRBD1. Germline V CDR1 and CDR2: MNHNS, SASEGT. J was trimmed by 6 bases and V by 1 base; bases with no gene match: 11. There are 18 residues in the CDR3. This CDR3 reads CASSEELLRDRINSPLHF. As DNA, the CDR3 is TGTGCCAGCAGTGAAGAGTTATTAAGGGACAGGATTAATTCACCCCTCCACTTT.

The chain is built from TRBV2 and TRBJ1-3, with TRBD1 identical over 7 bases. J was trimmed by 2 bases and V by 7 bases; bases with no gene match: 8. CDR1 is SNHLY and CDR2 is FYNNEI in the germline V gene. CDR3 length equals 15 residues. The CDR3 protein is CASKRETGPGNTIYF. In DNA, the CDR3 is TGTGCCAGCAAGAGGGAGACAGGGCCTGGAAACACCATATATTTT.

The CDR3 is CAARDRVNTEAFF. In nucleotides, the CDR3 is TGTGCTGCCCGGGACAGGGTGAACACTGAAGCTTTCTTT. The chain links TRBV27 to TRBJ1-1; 9 bases agree with TRBD1. This CDR3 contains 13 residues. The V gene's germline CDR1 is MNHEY and CDR2 SMNVEV (reference sequence).

J is TRBJ1-3 and V is TRBV6-5; D is undetermined. V was trimmed by 6 bases and J by 2 bases, leaving 11 bases between them. In germline, CDR1 is MNHEY, CDR2 SVGAGI. This CDR3 is built from 14 residues. The CDR3 is CASSIQNPGNTIYF. DNA of the CDR3: TGTGCCAGCAGCATACAGAACCCTGGAAACACCATATATTTT.

The V call is TRBV11-1, the J call TRBJ1-2, with a weak D call TRBD1 (5 bases). CDR1 is SGHAT, CDR2 FQDESV, per germline (reference sequence). Deletions cut 5 bases from V and 6 bases from J, with 13 bases between. The CDR3 covers 13 residues. The CDR3, as DNA: TGTGCCAGCAGCCCGACAGTGGATCATGGCTACACCTTC. Its translation: CASSPTVDHGYTF.